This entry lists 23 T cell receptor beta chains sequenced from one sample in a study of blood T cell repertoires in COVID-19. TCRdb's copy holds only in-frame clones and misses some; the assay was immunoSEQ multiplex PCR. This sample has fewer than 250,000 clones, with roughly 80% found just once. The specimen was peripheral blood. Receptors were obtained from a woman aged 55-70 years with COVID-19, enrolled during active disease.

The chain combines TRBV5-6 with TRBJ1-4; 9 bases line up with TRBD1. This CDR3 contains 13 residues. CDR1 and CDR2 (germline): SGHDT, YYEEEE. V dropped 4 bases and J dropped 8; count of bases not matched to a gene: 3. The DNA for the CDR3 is TGTGCCAGCAGCCGGGACAGGGAGGAAAAACTGTTTTTT. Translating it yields CASSRDREEKLFF.

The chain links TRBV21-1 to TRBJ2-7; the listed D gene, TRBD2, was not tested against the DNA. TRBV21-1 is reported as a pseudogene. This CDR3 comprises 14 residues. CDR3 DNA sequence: TGTGCCAATACGGACCCTCGGGGTTCCTACGAGCAGTACGTC. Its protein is CANTDPRGSYEQYV.

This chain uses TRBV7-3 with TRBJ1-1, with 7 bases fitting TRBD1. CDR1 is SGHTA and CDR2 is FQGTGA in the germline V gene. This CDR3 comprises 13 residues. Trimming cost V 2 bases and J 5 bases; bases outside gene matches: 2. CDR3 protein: CASSLQGGTEAFF. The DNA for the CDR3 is TGTGCCAGCAGCTTACAGGGGGGTACTGAAGCTTTCTTT.

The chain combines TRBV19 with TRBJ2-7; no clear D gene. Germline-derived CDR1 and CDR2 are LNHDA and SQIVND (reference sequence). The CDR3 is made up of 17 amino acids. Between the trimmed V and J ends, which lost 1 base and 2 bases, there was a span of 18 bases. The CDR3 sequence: CASSIALNHLLPYEQYF. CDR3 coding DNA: TGTGCCAGTAGTATAGCTCTCAATCATTTGCTACCCTACGAGCAGTACTTC.

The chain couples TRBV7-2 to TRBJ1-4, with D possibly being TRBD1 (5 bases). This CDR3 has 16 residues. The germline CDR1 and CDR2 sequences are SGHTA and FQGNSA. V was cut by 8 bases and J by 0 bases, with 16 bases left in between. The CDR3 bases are TGTGCCAGCCGCCTAAGCGTGACAGCAACTAATGAAAAACTGTTTTTT. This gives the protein CASRLSVTATNEKLFF.

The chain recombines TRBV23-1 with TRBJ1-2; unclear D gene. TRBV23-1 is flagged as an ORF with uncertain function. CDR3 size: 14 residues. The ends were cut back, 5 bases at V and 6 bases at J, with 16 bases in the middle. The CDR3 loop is CASSCDGAPDGYTF. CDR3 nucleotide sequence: TGCGCCAGCAGTTGCGACGGAGCCCCCGATGGCTACACCTTC.

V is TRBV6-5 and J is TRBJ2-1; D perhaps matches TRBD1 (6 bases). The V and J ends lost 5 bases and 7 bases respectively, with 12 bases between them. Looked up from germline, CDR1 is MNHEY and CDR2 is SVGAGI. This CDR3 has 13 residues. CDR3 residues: CASSRDRLNEQFF. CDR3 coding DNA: TGTGCCAGCAGTCGCGACAGGTTGAATGAGCAGTTCTTC.

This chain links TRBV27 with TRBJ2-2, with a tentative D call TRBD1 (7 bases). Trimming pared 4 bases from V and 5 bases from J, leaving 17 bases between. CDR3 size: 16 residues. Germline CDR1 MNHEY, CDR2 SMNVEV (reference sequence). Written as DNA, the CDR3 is TGTGCCAGCAGTTCCCAGGGGGACTCGATTACCGGGGAGCTGTTTTTT. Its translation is CASSSQGDSITGELFF.

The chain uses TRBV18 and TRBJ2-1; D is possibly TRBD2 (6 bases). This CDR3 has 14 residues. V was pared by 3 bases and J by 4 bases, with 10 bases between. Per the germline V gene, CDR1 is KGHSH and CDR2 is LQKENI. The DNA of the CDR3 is TGTGCCAGCTCACCGACTAGGGAATACAATGAGCAGTTCTTC. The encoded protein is CASSPTREYNEQFF.

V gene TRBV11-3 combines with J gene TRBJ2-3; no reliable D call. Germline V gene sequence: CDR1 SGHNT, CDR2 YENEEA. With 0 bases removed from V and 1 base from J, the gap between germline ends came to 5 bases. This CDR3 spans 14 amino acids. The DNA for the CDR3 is TGTGCCAGCAGCTTAGATGCAGGCACAGATACGCAGTATTTT. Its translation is CASSLDAGTDTQYF.

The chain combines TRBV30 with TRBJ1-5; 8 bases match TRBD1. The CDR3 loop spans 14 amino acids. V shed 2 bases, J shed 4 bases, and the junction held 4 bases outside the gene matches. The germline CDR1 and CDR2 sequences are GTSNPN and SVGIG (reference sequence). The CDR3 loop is CAWSFGQGNQPQHF. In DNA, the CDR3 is TGTGCCTGGAGTTTCGGACAGGGTAATCAGCCCCAGCATTTT.

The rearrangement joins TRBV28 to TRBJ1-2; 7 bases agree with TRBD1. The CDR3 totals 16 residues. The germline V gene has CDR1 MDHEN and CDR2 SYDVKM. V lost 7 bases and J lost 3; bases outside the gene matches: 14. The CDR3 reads CASNPIRQGADYGYTF. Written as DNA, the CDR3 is TGTGCCAGCAATCCAATTCGACAGGGCGCGGACTATGGCTACACCTTC.

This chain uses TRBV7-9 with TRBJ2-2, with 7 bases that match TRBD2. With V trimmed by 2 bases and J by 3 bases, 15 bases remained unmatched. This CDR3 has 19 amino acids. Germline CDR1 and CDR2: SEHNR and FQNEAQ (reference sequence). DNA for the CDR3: TGTGCCAGCAGCTTAAAGGGGCACTGGGCGGGAGAGGACACCGGGGAGCTGTTTTTT. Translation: CASSLKGHWAGEDTGELFF.

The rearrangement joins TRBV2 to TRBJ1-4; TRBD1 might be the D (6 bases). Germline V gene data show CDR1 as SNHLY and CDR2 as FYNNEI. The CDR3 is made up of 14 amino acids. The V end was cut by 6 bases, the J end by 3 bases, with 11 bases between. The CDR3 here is CASRSTGSNEKLFF. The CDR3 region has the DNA TGTGCCAGCAGATCTACAGGGTCTAATGAAAAACTGTTTTTT.

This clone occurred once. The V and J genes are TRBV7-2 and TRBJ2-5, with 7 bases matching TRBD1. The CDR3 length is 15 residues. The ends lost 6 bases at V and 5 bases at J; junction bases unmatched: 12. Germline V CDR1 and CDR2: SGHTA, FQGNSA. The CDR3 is CASSLQPGQWETQYF. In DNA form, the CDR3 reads TGTGCCAGCAGTCTTCAGCCGGGACAGTGGGAGACCCAGTACTTC.

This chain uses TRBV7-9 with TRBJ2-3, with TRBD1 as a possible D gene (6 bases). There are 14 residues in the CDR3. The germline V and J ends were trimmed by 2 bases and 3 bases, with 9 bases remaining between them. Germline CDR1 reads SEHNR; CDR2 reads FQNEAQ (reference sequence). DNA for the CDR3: TGTGCCAGCAGCTTAATAGGGACAACAGATACGCAGTATTTT. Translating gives CASSLIGTTDTQYF.

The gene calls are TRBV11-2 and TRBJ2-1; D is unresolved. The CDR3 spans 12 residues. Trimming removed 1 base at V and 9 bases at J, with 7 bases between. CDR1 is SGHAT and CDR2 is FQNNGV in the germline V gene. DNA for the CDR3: TGTGCCAGCAGCTTAGCAGGTGGTGAGCAGTTCTTC. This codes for CASSLAGGEQFF.

This chain's CDR3 is CASCPGTLHRALHF. For the CDR3, the DNA is TGTGCCAGCTGCCCGGGGACACTGCACAGGGCCCTCCACTTT. The V call is TRBV28, the J call TRBJ1-6; TRBD1 is a possible D gene (6 bases). Trimming cost V 8 bases and J 14 bases, with 22 bases left between them. The CDR3 has 14 amino acids. From germline, CDR1 is MDHEN and CDR2 SYDVKM.

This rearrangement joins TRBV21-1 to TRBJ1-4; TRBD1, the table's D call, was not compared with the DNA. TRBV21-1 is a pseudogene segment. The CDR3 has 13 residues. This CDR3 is CAFQQGINEKLFF. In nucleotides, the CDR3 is TGTGCCTTCCAACAGGGGATTAATGAAAAACTGTTTTTT.

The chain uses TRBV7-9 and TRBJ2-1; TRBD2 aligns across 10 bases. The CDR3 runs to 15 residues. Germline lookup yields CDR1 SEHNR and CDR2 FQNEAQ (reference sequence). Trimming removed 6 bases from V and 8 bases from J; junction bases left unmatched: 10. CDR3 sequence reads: CASRSLAGDRYEQFF. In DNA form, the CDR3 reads TGTGCCAGCAGATCTCTAGCGGGGGATCGTTATGAGCAGTTCTTC.

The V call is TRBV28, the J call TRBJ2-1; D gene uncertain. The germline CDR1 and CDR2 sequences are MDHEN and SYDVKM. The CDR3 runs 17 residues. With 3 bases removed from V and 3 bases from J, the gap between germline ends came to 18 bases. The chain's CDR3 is CASSFRSELTIYNEQFF. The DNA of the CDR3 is TGTGCCAGCAGTTTCCGTTCGGAGTTAACTATCTACAATGAGCAGTTCTTC.

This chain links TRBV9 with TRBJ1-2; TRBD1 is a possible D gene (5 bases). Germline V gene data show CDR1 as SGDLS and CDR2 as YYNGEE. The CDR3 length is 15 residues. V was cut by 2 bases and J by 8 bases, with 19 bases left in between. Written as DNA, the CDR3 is TGTGCCAGCAGCGTTGGGGCCCCTTCAATTGGGGGCTACACCTTC. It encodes CASSVGAPSIGGYTF.

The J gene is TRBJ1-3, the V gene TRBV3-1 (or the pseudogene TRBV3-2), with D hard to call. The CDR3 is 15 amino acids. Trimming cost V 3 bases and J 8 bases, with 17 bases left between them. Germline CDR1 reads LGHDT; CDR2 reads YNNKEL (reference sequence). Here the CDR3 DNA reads TGTGCCAGCAGCCAGTTATTGAGTATCGGGGACACCATATATTTT. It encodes CASSQLLSIGDTIYF.